The clone carrying this T cell receptor (beta chain) was counted ten times or more. The antigen remains unidentified. TCRdb passed the reads through MiXCR, listing each CDR3 protein once. The repertoire holds nearly 450,000 distinct CDR3 sequences, with approximately 32% as singletons. The CDR3 contains 18 residues. Trimming removed 1 base from V and 2 bases from J; junction bases left unmatched: 6. Germline-derived CDR1 and CDR2 are SGHAT and FQNNGV. This sample is drawn from a study of T cell repertoires in cytomegalovirus infection. At the level of the study: Matching HLA type and CMV infection were both indicated by public TCR beta signatures. General study points: Based on cumulative public TCR beta family frequency, carriers of CMV plus the relevant HLA were identified. There were HLA-C-restricted CMV-specific TCR beta clonotypes dominating the ex vivo response.

This receptor was identified in a human donor in good health (CMV status not recorded). Some clones in this sample may be carry-over from other donors' samples. Input material: PBMCs. The chain carries TRBV11-2 and TRBJ2-3; 13 bases align to TRBD2. The CDR3, as DNA: TGTGCCAGCAGCTTAGGGGGCGGGACTAGCGGGGCCACAGATACGCAGTATTTT. This sequence encodes CASSLGGGTSGATDTQYF.